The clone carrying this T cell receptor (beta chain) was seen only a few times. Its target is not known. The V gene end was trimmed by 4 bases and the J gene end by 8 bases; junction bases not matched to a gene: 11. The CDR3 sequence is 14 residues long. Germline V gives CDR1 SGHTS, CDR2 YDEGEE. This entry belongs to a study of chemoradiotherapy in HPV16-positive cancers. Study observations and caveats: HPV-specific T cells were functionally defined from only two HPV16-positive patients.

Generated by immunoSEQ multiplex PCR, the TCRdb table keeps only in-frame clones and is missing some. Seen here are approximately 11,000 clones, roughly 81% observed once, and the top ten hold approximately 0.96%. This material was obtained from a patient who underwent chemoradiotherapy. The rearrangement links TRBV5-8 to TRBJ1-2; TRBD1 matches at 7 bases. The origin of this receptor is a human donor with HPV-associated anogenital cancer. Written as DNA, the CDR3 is TGTGCCAGCAGCGGACGTGGGACAGTCCAAGGCTACACCTTC. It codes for CASSGRGTVQGYTF.